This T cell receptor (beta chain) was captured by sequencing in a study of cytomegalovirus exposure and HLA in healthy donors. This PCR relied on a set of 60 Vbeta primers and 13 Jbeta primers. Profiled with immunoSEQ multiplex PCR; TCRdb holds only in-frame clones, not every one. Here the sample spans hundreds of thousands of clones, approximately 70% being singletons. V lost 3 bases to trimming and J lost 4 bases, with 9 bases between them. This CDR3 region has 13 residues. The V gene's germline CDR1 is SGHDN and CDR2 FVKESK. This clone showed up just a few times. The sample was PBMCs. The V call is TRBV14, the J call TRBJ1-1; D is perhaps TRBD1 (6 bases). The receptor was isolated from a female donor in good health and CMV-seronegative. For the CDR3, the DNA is TGTGCCAGCAGCCACGGACAGACCACTGAAGCTTTCTTT. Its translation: CASSHGQTTEAFF. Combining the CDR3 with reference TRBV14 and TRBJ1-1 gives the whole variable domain EAGVTQFPSHSVIEKGQTVTLRCDPISGHDNLYWYRRVMGKEIKFLLHFVKESKQDESGMPNNRFLAERTGGTYSTLKVQPAELEDSGVYFCASSHGQTTEAFFGQGTRLTVV.